The 10 T cell receptor beta chains listed next were all sequenced from one sample in a study of blood T cell repertoires in COVID-19. Assay used: immunoSEQ multiplex PCR; TCRdb lists only in-frame clones, some missing. The repertoire holds roughly 84,000 clones, with approximately 86% as singletons. Sequenced input: peripheral blood. Source of these receptors: an elderly man with active or convalescent COVID-19.

The rearrangement uses TRBV5-4 and TRBJ2-3; 7 bases line up with TRBD2. The V gene end was trimmed by 4 bases and the J gene end by 0 bases; junction bases not matched to a gene: 11. The CDR3 has 17 residues. Looked up from germline, CDR1 is SGHNT and CDR2 is YYREEE (reference sequence). The CDR3 sequence is CASSPRRGRTSTDTQYF. CDR3 bases: TGTGCCAGCAGCCCAAGACGCGGGAGAACTAGCACAGATACGCAGTATTTT.

This chain joins TRBV7-2 and TRBJ2-5, with TRBD2 matching 8 bases. V dropped 5 bases and J dropped 2; count of bases not matched to a gene: 7. The length of the CDR3 is 15 residues. Germline values: CDR1 SGHTA, CDR2 FQGNSA. CDR3 in amino acids: CASSPPGGWQETQYF. The CDR3 DNA sequence: TGTGCCAGCAGCCCCCCGGGAGGGTGGCAAGAGACCCAGTACTTC.

The chain joins TRBV3-1 (or the pseudogene TRBV3-2) to TRBJ2-3; 7 bases align to TRBD2. CDR1 is LGHDT, CDR2 YNNKEL, per germline (reference sequence). The CDR3 sequence is 16 residues long. With V trimmed by 5 bases and J by 0 bases, 8 bases remained unmatched. The CDR3 bases are TGTGCCAGCAGCTCTTACCTAGCGGTGAGCACAGATACGCAGTATTTT. Encoded protein: CASSSYLAVSTDTQYF.

The count of this clone is one. This chain connects TRBV10-2 to TRBJ2-7; the match to TRBD2 covers 10 bases. In germline, CDR1 is WSHSY, CDR2 SAAADI. The CDR3 is made up of 14 amino acids. V lost 5 bases to trimming and J lost 2 bases; unmatched junction nucleotides: 3. Written as DNA, the CDR3 is TGCGCCAGCAGTCCTAGCGGGGGAGCCTACGAGCAGTACGTC. It codes for CASSPSGGAYEQYV.

The rearrangement links TRBV28 to TRBJ1-3; TRBD1 might be the D (5 bases). The CDR3 extends over 11 amino acids. CDR1 and CDR2 (germline): MDHEN, SYDVKM. The V end was cut by 3 bases, the J end by 12 bases, with 9 bases between. CDR3 in DNA: TGTGCCAGCAGTTTGGAGGGACTCATATATTTT. Translation: CASSLEGLIYF.

The chain recombines TRBV11-2 with TRBJ2-2, with 12 bases aligning to TRBD2. V trimming: 2 bases; J trimming: 2 bases; junction bases outside the gene matches: 6. Looked up from germline, CDR1 is SGHAT and CDR2 is FQNNGV. CDR3 length equals 18 residues. CDR3 nucleotides: TGTGCCAGCAGCTTAAGGACTAGCGGGGCGACCAACACCGGGGAGCTGTTTTTT. As protein: CASSLRTSGATNTGELFF. The whole variable domain, remainder taken from reference TRBV11-2 and TRBJ2-2, is EAGVAQSPRYKIIEKRQSVAFWCNPISGHATLYWYQQILGQGPKLLIQFQNNGVVDDSQLPKDRFSAERLKGVDSTLKIQPAKLEDSAVYLCASSLRTSGATNTGELFFGEGSRLTVL.

A single count supports this clone. V gene TRBV18 combines with J gene TRBJ1-3; D ambiguous. The CDR3 runs 15 residues. Germline assignment: CDR1 KGHSH and CDR2 LQKENI. Trimming pared 6 bases from V and 0 bases from J, leaving 12 bases between. CDR3 loop: CASSLDSYSGNTIYF. The CDR3 DNA reads as TGTGCCAGCTCCCTGGACTCCTACTCTGGAAACACCATATATTTT.

V and J are TRBV7-2 and TRBJ2-1; possibly TRBD2 for D (6 bases). Germline-derived CDR1 and CDR2 are SGHTA and FQGNSA. Deletions cut 5 bases from V and 9 bases from J, with 20 bases between. The CDR3 has 15 residues. The CDR3 sequence is CASSPRGSWVGEQFF. CDR3 sequence (DNA): TGTGCCAGCAGCCCACGGGGGTCCTGGGTAGGTGAGCAGTTCTTC.

This clone has only one observation. The rearrangement joins TRBV5-1 to TRBJ2-5; the match to TRBD1 covers 7 bases. Germline V gives CDR1 SGHRS, CDR2 YFSETQ. V lost 8 bases to trimming and J lost 1 base; unmatched junction nucleotides: 11. The CDR3 runs to 15 residues. CDR3 sequence reads: CASKIGQAGQETQYF. DNA of the CDR3: TGCGCCAGTAAGATCGGACAGGCGGGCCAAGAGACCCAGTACTTC.

This sequence joins TRBV10-3 and TRBJ2-5, with unresolved D. V was clipped by 8 bases and J by 5 bases, with 12 bases between them. Germline CDR1 reads ENHRY; CDR2 reads SYGVKD. The CDR3 has 12 residues. The CDR3 DNA is TGTGCCATCGGATATCCCGGGGAGACCCAGTACTTC. Its translation is CAIGYPGETQYF.